Sequencing of this T cell receptor (beta chain) was carried out in a study of blood T cell repertoires in COVID-19. With 4 bases removed from V and 0 bases from J, the gap between germline ends came to 7 bases. This CDR3 contains 14 residues. Germline lookup yields CDR1 MNHEY and CDR2 SVGAGI. TCRdb keeps only in-frame clones here, not all; method: immunoSEQ multiplex PCR. The sample has just over 60,000 clones; roughly 80% are singletons. The sequence was collected from a man aged 55 to 70 with acute or convalescent COVID-19. The chain links TRBV6-5 to TRBJ1-5, with D hard to call. Sequencing used peripheral blood. The CDR3 DNA reads as TGTGCCAGCAGTTCTAGGAATAGCAATCAGCCCCAGCATTTT. Amino acid sequence: CASSSRNSNQPQHF.